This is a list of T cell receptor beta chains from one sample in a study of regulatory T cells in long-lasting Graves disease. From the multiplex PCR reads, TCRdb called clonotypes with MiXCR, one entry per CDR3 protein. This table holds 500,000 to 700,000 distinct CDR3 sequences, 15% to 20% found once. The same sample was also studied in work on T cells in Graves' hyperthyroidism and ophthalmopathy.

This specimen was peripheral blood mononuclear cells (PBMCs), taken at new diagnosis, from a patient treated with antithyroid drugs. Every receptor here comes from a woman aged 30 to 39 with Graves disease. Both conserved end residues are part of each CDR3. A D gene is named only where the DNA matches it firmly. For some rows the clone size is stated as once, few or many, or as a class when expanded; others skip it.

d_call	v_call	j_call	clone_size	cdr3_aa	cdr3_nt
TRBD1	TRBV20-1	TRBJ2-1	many	CSARLIRDSGYNEQFF	TGCAGTGCTAGACTTATCCGGGACAGCGGCTACAATGAGCAGTTCTTC
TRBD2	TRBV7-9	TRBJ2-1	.	CASSLGGLADYNEQFF	TGTGCCAGCAGCTTAGGGGGACTAGCGGACTACAATGAGCAGTTCTTC
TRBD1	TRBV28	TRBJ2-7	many	CASSSLSQGGTPAGGYEQYF	TGTGCCAGCAGTTCTCTCTCACAAGGGGGCACCCCCGCTGGGGGCTACGAGCAGTACTTC
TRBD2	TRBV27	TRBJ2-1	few	CASSLSFLAGGPRSYNEQFF	TGTGCCAGCAGTTTATCGTTTCTAGCGGGAGGGCCGAGGTCCTACAATGAGCAGTTCTTC
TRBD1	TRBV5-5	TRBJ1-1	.	CASSFRDRMGTEAFF	TGTGCCAGCAGCTTCCGGGACAGGATGGGCACTGAAGCTTTCTTT
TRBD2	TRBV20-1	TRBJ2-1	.	CSASLAGGLNEQFF	TGCAGTGCTAGTTTAGCGGGAGGGTTGAATGAGCAGTTCTTC
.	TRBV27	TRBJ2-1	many	CASSLGGTANNEQFF	TGTGCCAGCAGTTTAGGCGGGACAGCAAACAATGAGCAGTTCTTC
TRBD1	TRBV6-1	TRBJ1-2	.	CASNSGTGGDGYTF	TGTGCCAGCAATTCCGGGACAGGGGGCGATGGCTACACCTTC
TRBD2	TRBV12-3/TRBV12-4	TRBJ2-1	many	CASSFILAGSSYNEQFF	TGTGCCAGCAGTTTTATACTAGCGGGCAGCTCCTACAATGAGCAGTTCTTC
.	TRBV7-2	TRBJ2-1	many	CASSLGFATFNEQFF	TGTGCCAGCAGCTTAGGGTTCGCGACTTTCAATGAGCAGTTCTTC
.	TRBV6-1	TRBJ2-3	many	CATGGLRSGTDTQYF	TGTGCCACCGGAGGCCTCCGTAGCGGCACAGATACGCAGTATTTT
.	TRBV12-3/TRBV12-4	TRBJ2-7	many	CASSAVGPYEQYF	TGTGCCAGCAGTGCAGTTGGTCCCTACGAGCAGTACTTC
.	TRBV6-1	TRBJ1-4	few	CASGGSGEKLFF	TGTGCCAGCGGAGGGTCCGGTGAAAAACTGTTTTTT
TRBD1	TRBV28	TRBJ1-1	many	CASSLGGGEAFF	TGTGCCAGCAGCTTAGGGGGCGGTGAAGCTTTCTTT
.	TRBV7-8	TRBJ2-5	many	CASSSRWGVMEETQYF	TGTGCCAGCAGCAGTCGATGGGGGGTAATGGAAGAGACCCAGTACTTC